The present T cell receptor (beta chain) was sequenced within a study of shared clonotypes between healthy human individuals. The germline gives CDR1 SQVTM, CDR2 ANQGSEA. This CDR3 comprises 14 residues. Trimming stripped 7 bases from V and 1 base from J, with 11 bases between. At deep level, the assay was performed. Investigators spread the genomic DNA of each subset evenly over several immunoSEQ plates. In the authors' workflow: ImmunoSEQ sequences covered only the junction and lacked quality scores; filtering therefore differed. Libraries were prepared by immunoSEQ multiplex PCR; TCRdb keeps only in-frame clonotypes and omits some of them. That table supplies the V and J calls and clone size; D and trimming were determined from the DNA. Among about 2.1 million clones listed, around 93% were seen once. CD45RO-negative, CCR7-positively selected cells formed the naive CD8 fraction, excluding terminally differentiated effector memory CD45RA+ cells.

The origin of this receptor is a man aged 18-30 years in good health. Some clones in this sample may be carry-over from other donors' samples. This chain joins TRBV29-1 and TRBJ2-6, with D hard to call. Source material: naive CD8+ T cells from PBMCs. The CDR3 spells CSALVVSGANVLTF. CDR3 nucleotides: TGCAGCGCCCTTGTAGTTTCTGGGGCCAACGTCCTGACTTTC.